This T cell receptor (beta chain) was captured in a study of blood T cell repertoires in COVID-19. On the study more broadly: Italy, Spain and the United States were the sources of the convalescent and acute COVID-19 samples. Sources were T cells, B-cell-depleted T cells, or PBMCs; the material itself was cDNA or gDNA.

Per the study methods: It was from reference gene primer amplification that nucleated cell counts were estimated. Profiled with immunoSEQ multiplex PCR; TCRdb holds only in-frame clones, not every one. V and J calls and clone size are those listed in that table; D and trimming were worked out from the DNA. Counted here are tens of thousands of clones, 84% occurring once; the ten biggest clones make up roughly 15%. This CDR3 is built from 14 residues. The V and J ends lost 4 bases and 3 bases, in that order; junction bases with no gene match: 3. Germline V gene lookup returns CDR1 MNHEY and CDR2 SVGAGI.

The chain is built from TRBV6-5 and TRBJ1-1; TRBD1 matches 9 bases. The clonotype was recovered from a man aged 50-59 years with active or convalescent COVID-19. The sample taken for sequencing was peripheral blood. The CDR3 here is CASSSQGAYTEAFF. Here the CDR3 DNA reads TGTGCCAGCAGTTCACAGGGGGCGTACACTGAAGCTTTCTTT.